A single T cell receptor (beta chain) is shown here with its context. The protocol was immunoSEQ multiplex PCR, while the TCRdb copy is restricted to in-frame clones and leaves out a portion. Among about 63,000 clones, around nine tenths were seen once, and the ten largest hold over 4%. This record belongs to a study of technical replicates of blood from a few donors. Sequencing was done on a sample of PBMCs. The TCR was taken from a human donor in good health. Some clones in this sample may be carry-over from other donors' samples.

The CDR3 DNA sequence: TGCGCCAGCACCCGGGACAGTATAGAAGGTGGCACTCAGCCCCAGCATTTT. This translates into CASTRDSIEGGTQPQHF. This sequence joins TRBV10-1 and TRBJ1-5, with 7 positions matching TRBD1. The V and J ends lost 7 bases and 6 bases, in that order; junction bases with no gene match: 18. Per germline, CDR1 WNHNN and CDR2 SYGVQD (reference sequence). CDR3 size: 17 residues.